Presented here are 29 T cell receptor beta chains from one specimen sequenced in a study of T-cell memory formation after mild COVID-19. TCRdb redid the calling of the 5' RACE reads with MiXCR, one entry per CDR3 protein. The sample has 350,000 or so distinct CDR3 sequences, around 21% seen once; the top ten hold under 15%. Sequencing used PBMCs or a T cell subset sorted from them (not recorded which). These receptors all come from an adult woman who had mild COVID-19 (a few samples of this study predate the infection). Cell type and time point are not known.

This chain joins TRBV20-1 and TRBJ2-5; 14 bases agree with TRBD2. CDR3 length: 18 amino acids. V was clipped by 5 bases and J by 9 bases; unmatched bases: 20. Germline V gene lookup returns CDR1 DFQATT and CDR2 SNEGSKA (reference sequence). CDR3 sequence: CSAPLRDRGLAGVESQYF. The CDR3 region has the DNA TGCAGTGCTCCCCTCCGGGACAGGGGACTAGCGGGAGTGGAGTCCCAGTACTTC.

This clonotype was observed many times. The J gene is TRBJ2-3, the V gene TRBV7-2, with no clear D. The CDR3 consists of 12 residues. CDR1 is SGHTA and CDR2 is FQGNSA in the germline V gene. V shed 4 bases and J shed 2 bases, with 4 bases lying between them. The CDR3 here is CASSSFTDTQYF. CDR3 DNA: TGTGCCAGCAGCTCCTTCACAGATACGCAGTATTTT.

The V gene is TRBV29-1, the J gene TRBJ2-3; possible D gene TRBD2, 5 bases. Germline loops: CDR1 SQVTM, CDR2 ANQGSEA. V lost 7 bases and J lost 1, with 15 bases in between. This CDR3 region has 14 residues. In nucleotides, the CDR3 is TGCAGCGGCACTTTAGCGACCGGCACAGATACGCAGTATTTT. It yields the protein CSGTLATGTDTQYF.

This clonotype was counted between two and nine times. The chain couples TRBV29-1 to TRBJ2-1, with a tentative D call TRBD2 (5 bases). This CDR3 is built from 12 residues. Germline V gives CDR1 SQVTM, CDR2 ANQGSEA. Trimming removed 8 bases at V and 5 bases at J, with 13 bases between. The CDR3 protein is CSTASGNNEQFF. The CDR3 DNA reads TGCAGCACTGCCAGCGGCAACAATGAGCAGTTCTTC.

V usage is TRBV6-2 or TRBV6-3 and J usage is TRBJ1-5, with 8 bases fitting TRBD1. The CDR3 loop spans 16 amino acids. J was trimmed by 6 bases and V by 0 bases; bases with no gene match: 7. Germline V gene lookup returns CDR1 MNHEY and CDR2 SVGEGT. CDR3 in DNA: TGTGCCAGCAGTTACTCCGGTTTAGGACAGGGTCAGCCCCAGCATTTT. It yields the protein CASSYSGLGQGQPQHF.

J is TRBJ2-3 and V is TRBV9, with 8 bases fitting TRBD2. This CDR3 region has 13 residues. Germline V gene data show CDR1 as SGDLS and CDR2 as YYNGEE. The junction had 1 base not matched to a gene; V was cut back by 3 bases and J by 4 bases. In DNA form, the CDR3 reads TGTGCCAGCAGCGCGGGACTAGCAGATACGCAGTATTTT. Encoded protein: CASSAGLADTQYF.

This chain joins TRBV7-8 and TRBJ2-3, with 10 bases lining up with TRBD2. J lost 1 base, V lost 5 bases, and 6 bases had no gene match. Germline V CDR1 and CDR2: SGHVS, FQNEAQ. The CDR3 covers 16 residues. The CDR3 spells CASSKSGLAGTDTQYF. Written as DNA, the CDR3 is TGTGCCAGCAGCAAAAGCGGACTAGCGGGCACAGATACGCAGTATTTT.

This chain joins TRBV25-1 and TRBJ2-7; D uncertain. CDR1 and CDR2 (germline): MGHDK, SYGVNS. This CDR3 spans 11 amino acids. V was cut by 8 bases and J by 3 bases, with 8 bases left in between. This chain's CDR3 is CASLDLYEQYF. DNA for the CDR3: TGTGCCAGCTTGGACCTCTACGAGCAGTACTTC.

This clonotype was seen only a few times. The rearrangement uses TRBV12-3 or TRBV12-4 and TRBJ2-3; either TRBD1 or TRBD2 may fit D (6 bases each). The CDR3 extends over 14 amino acids. Trimming removed 2 bases from V and 3 bases from J, with 9 bases in between. CDR3 nucleotide sequence: TGTGCCAGCAGTTTACGGGGGCGAACAGATACGCAGTATTTT. Encoded protein: CASSLRGRTDTQYF.

This clonotype was seen only a few times. The V call is TRBV27, the J call TRBJ2-7; D is perhaps TRBD1 (5 bases). Trimming pared 2 bases from V and 0 bases from J, leaving 11 bases between. The germline V gene has CDR1 MNHEY and CDR2 SMNVEV (reference sequence). This CDR3 has 15 residues. CDR3 nucleotides: TGTGCCAGCAGTTTAAGGGGATCCCCCTCCTACGAGCAGTACTTC. It yields the protein CASSLRGSPSYEQYF.

This clonotype was seen a few times. The V and J genes are TRBV7-9 and TRBJ2-7; 8 bases fit TRBD1. The CDR3 consists of 12 residues. Germline assignment: CDR1 SEHNR and CDR2 FQNEAQ (reference sequence). Trimming at V came to 4 bases and at J to 13 bases, leaving 9 bases not matched to a gene. CDR3 region: CASSSTGVGPYF. In DNA form, the CDR3 reads TGTGCCAGCAGCTCGACAGGGGTGGGTCCCTACTTC.

The chain couples TRBV7-2 to TRBJ2-7; no firm D call. Looked up from germline, CDR1 is SGHTA and CDR2 is FQGNSA. The CDR3 is made up of 15 amino acids. The V end lost 5 bases, the J end lost 2 bases, and 16 bases lay between the germline ends. CDR3: CASSPGSHSTYEQYF. The CDR3, as DNA: TGTGCCAGCAGCCCCGGGTCCCATAGCACCTACGAGCAGTACTTC. Full variable domain (outside the CDR3, taken from reference TRBV7-2 and TRBJ2-7): GAGVSQSPSNKVTEKGKDVELRCDPISGHTALYWYRQSLGQGLEFLIYFQGNSAPDKSGLPSDRFSAERTGGSVSTLTIQRTQQEDSAVYLCASSPGSHSTYEQYFGPGTRLTVT.

This clonotype has a handful of counts. The rearrangement uses TRBV5-5 and TRBJ1-1; 8 bases align to TRBD1. The CDR3 covers 16 residues. Germline CDR1 SGHKS, CDR2 YYEKEE (reference sequence). The V segment lost 4 bases and the J segment 0 bases; nucleotides outside the gene matches: 8. The CDR3: CASSQQIRGLNTEAFF. The CDR3, as DNA: TGTGCCAGCAGCCAGCAAATCAGGGGGCTGAACACTGAAGCTTTCTTT.

The table lists this clonotype with many counts. The V and J genes are TRBV12-3 or TRBV12-4 and TRBJ2-1, with a possible D match to TRBD2 (6 bases). The CDR3 runs to 16 residues. Trimming shortened V by 1 base and J by 7 bases, and 17 bases separated the two germline ends. The CDR3 region has the DNA TGTGCCAGCAGTTTAGATCTTGGGAGACTAGGAAATGAGCAGTTCTTC. Protein product: CASSLDLGRLGNEQFF.

The chain uses TRBV6-6 and TRBJ1-2; D is possibly TRBD1 (5 bases). This CDR3 spans 15 amino acids. Trimming took off 6 bases at V and 8 bases at J, with 22 bases between the two ends. Germline assignment: CDR1 MNHNY and CDR2 SVGAGI (reference sequence). Here the CDR3 DNA reads TGTGCCAGCAGCCACAAAGGGACGGCAATCCGGGGCTACACCTTC. Translated, it gives CASSHKGTAIRGYTF.

This clonotype was seen more than once but under ten times. The V gene is TRBV29-1, the J gene TRBJ2-1, with 9 positions matching TRBD2. Losses at the gene ends were 4 bases for V and 4 bases for J; bases not matched to a gene: 5. The CDR3 has 14 residues. Germline V gene data show CDR1 as SQVTM and CDR2 as ANQGSEA. The CDR3 sequence: CSVARLAGYNEQFF. CDR3 coding DNA: TGCAGCGTTGCCCGGCTAGCGGGATACAATGAGCAGTTCTTC.

This clonotype turned up a few times. The J gene is TRBJ2-1, the V gene TRBV18, with 16 nucleotides matching TRBD2. Trimming removed 0 bases from V and 5 bases from J; junction bases left unmatched: 1. The CDR3 length is 17 residues. Germline assignment: CDR1 KGHSH and CDR2 LQKENI. CDR3 protein: CASSPPGTSGRDNEQFF. CDR3 nucleotide sequence: TGTGCCAGCTCACCACCGGGGACTAGCGGGAGGGACAATGAGCAGTTCTTC.

This clonotype was picked up many times. The chain has TRBV7-2 and TRBJ2-6, with TRBD1 identical over 7 bases. CDR3 length: 18 amino acids. Germline CDR1 reads SGHTA; CDR2 reads FQGNSA. J gave up 0 bases and V 2 bases, and 7 bases lay outside the gene matches. CDR3 nucleotide sequence: TGTGCCAGCAGCTTACTAGGGACAGCCAACTCTGGGGCCAACGTCCTGACTTTC. This sequence encodes CASSLLGTANSGANVLTF.

V and J are TRBV12-3 or TRBV12-4 and TRBJ2-2; possible D gene TRBD1, 7 bases. The CDR3 is 16 amino acids. The V and J ends lost 5 bases and 0 bases respectively, with 13 bases between them. The CDR3 DNA follows: TGTGCCAGCAGTAGGAGGGGGACAGCGAACACCGGGGAGCTGTTTTTT. Encoded protein: CASSRRGTANTGELFF.

This clonotype was seen more than once but under ten times. The genes are TRBV5-6 and TRBJ2-1; 7 positions agree with TRBD2. The CDR3 contains 15 residues. Unmatched junction bases numbered 5, after V lost 0 bases and J lost 5 bases. Germline V gives CDR1 SGHDT, CDR2 YYEEEE. The CDR3 spells CASSLGGSSHNEQFF. The CDR3 nucleotides are TGTGCCAGCAGCTTGGGCGGGAGTAGCCACAATGAGCAGTTCTTC.

The chain has TRBV7-9 and TRBJ2-7; TRBD2 agrees at 7 bases. Germline V lookup: CDR1 SEHNR, CDR2 FQNEAQ (reference sequence). The CDR3 has 14 residues. V lost 5 bases to trimming and J lost 2 bases; unmatched junction nucleotides: 6. CDR3 protein: CASSPGTTPYEQYF. The CDR3 DNA follows: TGTGCCAGCAGCCCAGGGACTACCCCCTACGAGCAGTACTTC. The full variable domain, in which reference TRBV7-9 and TRBJ2-7 provide the parts outside the CDR3, is DTGVSQNPRHKITKRGQNVTFRCDPISEHNRLYWYRQTLGQGPEFLTYFQNEAQLEKSRLLSDRFSAERPKGSFSTLEIQRTEQGDSAMYLCASSPGTTPYEQYFGPGTRLTVT.

The rearrangement uses TRBV6-2 or TRBV6-3 and TRBJ2-1; TRBD2 matches 13 bases. CDR1 and CDR2 (germline): MNHEY, SVGEGT. The CDR3 totals 17 residues. The V and J ends lost 10 bases and 3 bases, in that order; junction bases with no gene match: 12. The CDR3 protein is CATTSRLAGGHYNEQFF. CDR3 DNA: TGTGCCACCACCTCAAGACTAGCGGGAGGCCACTACAATGAGCAGTTCTTC.

The V gene is TRBV5-1, the J gene TRBJ2-7; 13 bases agree with TRBD2. The germline CDR1 and CDR2 sequences are SGHRS and YFSETQ. The CDR3 runs 15 residues. V lost 6 bases, J lost 5 bases, and 8 bases stayed unmatched. The CDR3 nucleotides are TGCGCCAGCACCGAAACTAGCGGGAGGGTTAACGAGCAGTACTTC. It yields the protein CASTETSGRVNEQYF. The variable domain in full, with the rest retrieved from reference TRBV5-1 and TRBJ2-7, is KAGVTQTPRYLIKTRGQQVTLSCSPISGHRSVSWYQQTPGQGLQFLFEYFSETQRNKGNFPGRFSGRQFSNSRSEMNVSTLELGDSALYLCASTETSGRVNEQYFGPGTRLTVT.

The chain couples TRBV24-1 to TRBJ1-2, with 9 bases matching TRBD1. After removal of 4 bases from V and 4 bases from J, the junction contained 6 bases not matched to a gene. The germline V gene has CDR1 KGHDR and CDR2 SFDVKD. The CDR3 is 15 amino acids. The CDR3 coding sequence is TGTGCCACCAGTGACCCCGGACAGGGGATCTATGGCTACACCTTC. Translating it yields CATSDPGQGIYGYTF.

The gene calls are TRBV4-3 and TRBJ1-2; D is perhaps TRBD1 (5 bases). This CDR3 region has 13 residues. Per germline, CDR1 LGHNA and CDR2 YSLEER. V gave up 2 bases and J gave up 2 bases, with 6 bases separating them. CDR3 region: CASSQRDNYGYTF. CDR3 nucleotides: TGCGCCAGCAGCCAAAGGGACAACTATGGCTACACCTTC.

This clonotype showed up just a few times. The rearrangement links TRBV7-8 to TRBJ1-1; a possible D gene is TRBD1 (5 bases). Germline values: CDR1 SGHVS, CDR2 FQNEAQ. Trimming left V 3 bases short and J 3 bases short, with 8 bases between. The CDR3 totals 13 residues. The CDR3 DNA sequence: TGTGCCAGCAGCTTCGACAGATACACTGAAGCTTTCTTT. Encoded protein: CASSFDRYTEAFF. Together with reference TRBV7-8 and TRBJ1-1, the CDR3 gives the full variable domain: GAGVSQSPRYKVAKRGQDVALRCDPISGHVSLFWYQQALGQGPEFLTYFQNEAQLDKSGLPSDRFFAERPEGSVSTLKIQRTQQEDSAVYLCASSFDRYTEAFFGQGTRLTVV.

CDR3 protein: CAWITTRESSYNEQFF. The CDR3 DNA sequence: TGTGCCTGGATCACCACCAGGGAGAGCTCCTACAATGAGCAGTTCTTC. V and J are TRBV30 and TRBJ2-1; D is possibly TRBD1 or TRBD2 (5 bases each). V was cut by 4 bases and J by 0 bases, with 16 bases left in between. The CDR3 is 16 amino acids. The V gene's germline CDR1 is GTSNPN and CDR2 SVGIG (reference sequence). Full variable domain (outside the CDR3, taken from reference TRBV30 and TRBJ2-1): SQTIHQWPATLVQPVGSPLSLECTVEGTSNPNLYWYRQAAGRGLQLLFYSVGIGQISSEVPQNLSASRPQDRQFILSSKKLLLSDSGFYLCAWITTRESSYNEQFFGPGTRLTVL.

This sequence joins TRBV11-2 and TRBJ2-3; either TRBD1 or TRBD2 may supply D (6 bases each). Per the germline V gene, CDR1 is SGHAT and CDR2 is FQNNGV. V gave up 3 bases and J gave up 5 bases, with 12 bases separating them. This CDR3 region has 14 residues. CDR3 amino acids: CASSFGGLGDTQYF. CDR3 in DNA: TGTGCCAGCAGCTTCGGGGGCCTCGGAGATACGCAGTATTTT. Together with reference TRBV11-2 and TRBJ2-3, the CDR3 gives the full variable domain: EAGVAQSPRYKIIEKRQSVAFWCNPISGHATLYWYQQILGQGPKLLIQFQNNGVVDDSQLPKDRFSAERLKGVDSTLKIQPAKLEDSAVYLCASSFGGLGDTQYFGPGTRLTVL.

This clonotype has a handful of counts. The chain carries TRBV7-9 and TRBJ2-5; no definite D call. Germline CDR1 is SEHNR and CDR2 is FQNEAQ (reference sequence). The V gene lost 4 bases and the J gene lost 5 bases, with 8 bases spanning the gap. The CDR3 length is 12 residues. Here the CDR3 reads CASSSYSETQYF. CDR3 DNA: TGTGCCAGCAGCTCGTATAGCGAGACCCAGTACTTC.